This T cell receptor beta chain comes out of a study of technical replicates of blood from a few donors. V shed 5 bases, J shed 4 bases, and the junction held 8 bases outside the gene matches. This CDR3 contains 17 residues. From germline, CDR1 is MGHRA and CDR2 YSYEKL. TCRdb's table, derived via immunoSEQ multiplex PCR, lists solely in-frame clones and lacks some. The sample gives around 100,000 clones, approximately 95% of which show up once; roughly 0.35% is in the top ten. The sequence came from a human donor in good health. The source material was T cells isolated from PBMCs. The chain combines TRBV4-1 with TRBJ2-1, with TRBD2 identical over 13 bases. The CDR3 is CASSTGTSGKIYNEQFF. The CDR3 region has the DNA TGCGCCAGCAGCACCGGGACTAGCGGGAAGATATACAATGAGCAGTTCTTC.